The entry below describes one TCR beta chain. At one boundary the junction diverges from the germline segment, which might be a read error. Sample-barcoded 5' priming and a J-beta primer mix drove a second PCR of about 6 to 11 cycles. One entry per CDR3 protein results from TCRdb running MiXCR on the 5' RACE reads. The sample includes about 970,000 distinct CDR3 sequences, roughly 51% of them seen just once. Germline values: CDR1 DFQATT, CDR2 SNEGSKA (reference sequence). The CDR3 totals 11 residues. This sample is part of a study of blood T cells in healthy people across ages. The chain employs TRBV20-1 and TRBJ2-1; D is uncertain. This receptor was taken from a woman in her sixties or seventies in good health. Material for sequencing was blood. This CDR3 reads CIARADGEQFF. The DNA of the CDR3 is TGCATTGCTAGAGCCGATGGGGAGCAGTTCTTC.